These 16 T cell receptor beta chains came from one sample sequenced in a study of siplizumab effects on memory and regulatory T cells. This table comes from immunoSEQ multiplex PCR, and its TCRdb copy is limited to in-frame clones, with some not included. The sample has some 62,000 clones, 70% to 80% seen once; the top ten hold approximately 0.4%. Sequencing was performed on memory CD4+ T cells sorted from blood. These receptors were obtained from a human donor in good health.

This chain connects TRBV7-9 to TRBJ1-1; 7 nucleotides agree with TRBD1. The CDR3 runs 15 residues. With V trimmed by 5 bases and J by 0 bases, 6 bases remained unmatched. Germline CDR1 and CDR2: SEHNR and FQNEAQ (reference sequence). CDR3 region: CASSARGGLNTEAFF. The CDR3 nucleotides are TGTGCCAGCAGCGCAAGAGGGGGCCTGAACACTGAAGCTTTCTTT.

The chain combines TRBV29-1 with TRBJ1-3; D is possibly TRBD1 (5 bases). The CDR3 runs 14 residues. Germline assignment: CDR1 SQVTM and CDR2 ANQGSEA. Trimming left V 6 bases short and J 0 bases short, with 12 bases between. The CDR3 DNA follows: TGCAGCGTCCGGGACGGGACCTCTGGAAACACCATATATTTT. Protein sequence: CSVRDGTSGNTIYF.

The chain joins TRBV2 to TRBJ2-3; TRBD2 aligns across 8 bases. The germline gives CDR1 SNHLY, CDR2 FYNNEI. The ends lost 6 bases at V and 2 bases at J; junction bases unmatched: 4. This CDR3 is built from 14 residues. As DNA, the CDR3 is TGTGCCAGCAGGTTAGCGGGACACACAGATACGCAGTATTTT. Its protein is CASRLAGHTDTQYF.

The chain couples TRBV11-2 to TRBJ2-2; D is undetermined. The CDR3 length is 12 residues. Germline CDR1 SGHAT, CDR2 FQNNGV. The V and J ends lost 5 bases and 10 bases respectively, with 11 bases between them. CDR3 nucleotides: TGTGCCAGCAGCGACGCCGAAGCGGAGCTGTTTTTT. Translated, it gives CASSDAEAELFF.

The count of this clone is one. This chain connects TRBV29-1 to TRBJ2-2; 12 bases line up with TRBD2. Germline CDR1 reads SQVTM; CDR2 reads ANQGSEA. With V trimmed by 7 bases and J by 4 bases, 7 bases remained unmatched. CDR3 size: 15 residues. The CDR3 reads CSARGLAGTTGELFF. CDR3 in DNA: TGCAGCGCCAGAGGACTAGCGGGGACCACCGGGGAGCTGTTTTTT.

In this sample, this clone turned up once. The genes are TRBV12-5 and TRBJ2-2; D may match TRBD1 or TRBD2 (5 bases each). CDR3 size: 15 residues. The germline V gene encodes CDR1 LGHNT and CDR2 FRNRAP. V lost 5 bases, J lost 5 bases, and 15 bases lay in between. The chain's CDR3 is CASGPALRETGELFF. The CDR3 DNA sequence: TGTGCTAGTGGTCCAGCCCTCAGGGAGACCGGGGAGCTGTTTTTT. Full variable domain (remainder filled in from reference TRBV12-5 and TRBJ2-2): DARVTQTPRHKVTEMGQEVTMRCQPILGHNTVFWYRQTMMQGLELLAYFRNRAPLDDSGMPKDRFSAEMPDATLATLKIQPSEPRDSAVYFCASGPALRETGELFFGEGSRLTVL.

The chain links TRBV7-9 to TRBJ2-1; tentative D call: TRBD2 (6 bases). The V end was cut by 5 bases, the J end by 6 bases, with 17 bases between. The CDR3 has 15 residues. From germline, CDR1 is SEHNR and CDR2 FQNEAQ (reference sequence). The CDR3 reads CASSHGAGSANEQFF. The CDR3 DNA reads as TGTGCCAGCAGCCACGGGGCGGGGTCCGCCAATGAGCAGTTCTTC. Full variable domain (remainder filled in from reference TRBV7-9 and TRBJ2-1): DTGVSQNPRHKITKRGQNVTFRCDPISEHNRLYWYRQTLGQGPEFLTYFQNEAQLEKSRLLSDRFSAERPKGSFSTLEIQRTEQGDSAMYLCASSHGAGSANEQFFGPGTRLTVL.

The chain joins TRBV18 to TRBJ2-1, with TRBD1 matching over 7 bases. Germline V CDR1 and CDR2: KGHSH, LQKENI. The CDR3 sequence is 15 residues long. Trimming at V came to 3 bases and at J to 2 bases, leaving 4 bases not matched to a gene. The CDR3 protein is CASSPPGTAYNEQFF. In DNA form, the CDR3 reads TGTGCCAGCTCACCCCCCGGGACAGCCTACAATGAGCAGTTCTTC.

The chain employs TRBV9 and TRBJ2-3; 10 nucleotides match TRBD2. Germline V gene lookup returns CDR1 SGDLS and CDR2 YYNGEE. The CDR3 spans 16 residues. V shed 4 bases and J 5 bases; nucleotides not matched to a gene: 10. CDR3 protein: CASSTVPAGGQDTQYF. As DNA, the CDR3 is TGTGCCAGCAGCACCGTCCCAGCGGGGGGGCAAGATACGCAGTATTTT.

V usage is TRBV7-6 and J usage is TRBJ2-6, with D perhaps matching TRBD1 or TRBD2 (5 bases each). The CDR3 is 19 amino acids. Germline V lookup: CDR1 SGHVS, CDR2 FNYEAQ. Deletions cut 6 bases from V and 0 bases from J, with 21 bases between. The CDR3 DNA reads as TGTGCCAGCAGGAGAAACGCCGGGGACCCCTTCTCTGGGGCCAACGTCCTGACTTTC. This translates into CASRRNAGDPFSGANVLTF. The full variable domain, its missing parts supplied by reference TRBV7-6 and TRBJ2-6, is GAGVSQSPRYKVTKRGQDVALRCDPISGHVSLYWYRQALGQGPEFLTYFNYEAQQDKSGLPNDRFSAERPEGSISTLTIQRTEQRDSAMYRCASRRNAGDPFSGANVLTFGAGSRLTVL.

The gene calls are TRBV6-5 and TRBJ2-7, with 8 bases identical to TRBD1. After removal of 6 bases from V and 8 bases from J, the junction contained 3 bases not matched to a gene. The CDR3 is made up of 11 amino acids. Germline assignment: CDR1 MNHEY and CDR2 SVGAGI. The CDR3 nucleotides read TGTGCCAGCAGAAGACAGGGGCAGCAGTACTTC. As protein: CASRRQGQQYF.

The chain carries TRBV10-3 and TRBJ2-3; 7 positions agree with TRBD2. Germline V lookup: CDR1 ENHRY, CDR2 SYGVKD. Trimming cost V 6 bases and J 8 bases; bases outside gene matches: 11. CDR3 length: 14 residues. As DNA, the CDR3 is TGTGCCATCAGCGACTCCCGGGGGGTTGTTACGCAGTATTTT. Protein sequence: CAISDSRGVVTQYF.

The chain carries TRBV6-5 and TRBJ2-3; D is ambiguous. This CDR3 is 13 amino acids long. V gave up 4 bases and J gave up 3 bases, with 8 bases separating them. Germline CDR1 is MNHEY and CDR2 is SVGAGI. CDR3 in amino acids: CASSWAATDTQYF. DNA of the CDR3: TGTGCCAGCAGTTGGGCGGCTACAGATACGCAGTATTTT.

The V call is TRBV5-4, the J call TRBJ1-2; TRBD1 matches 8 bases. Germline V gene data show CDR1 as SGHNT and CDR2 as YYREEE (reference sequence). Germline trimming cut 4 bases from V and 5 bases from J; bases unmatched to any gene: 7. The CDR3 covers 14 residues. The CDR3 protein is CASSHRDRTYGYTF. CDR3 DNA: TGTGCCAGCAGCCACCGGGACAGGACTTATGGCTACACCTTC.

This clone was observed a few times. The rearrangement uses TRBV10-3 and TRBJ2-1; 12 bases agree with TRBD2. The CDR3 has 17 residues. Trimming cost V 0 bases and J 9 bases; bases outside gene matches: 9. Germline V gene data show CDR1 as ENHRY and CDR2 as SYGVKD. The CDR3 DNA reads TGTGCCATCAGTGAGTCGACACAACTAGCGGGGGGCGTTGAGCAGTTCTTC. This codes for CAISESTQLAGGVEQFF.

The V call is TRBV6-1, the J call TRBJ2-2, with D maybe TRBD2 (5 bases). Trimming stripped 2 bases from V and 8 bases from J, with 9 bases between. Germline values: CDR1 MNHNS, CDR2 SASEGT. The CDR3 runs to 13 residues. CDR3 nucleotide sequence: TGTGCCAGCAGTGAAATCCGGGGTGGGGAGCTGTTTTTT. This translates into CASSEIRGGELFF.